A selection of T cell receptor beta chains follows, all from one sample in a study of OX40 agonist ivuxolimab in advanced cancers. Produced via immunoSEQ multiplex PCR; TCRdb's table is partial and in-frame only. The sample contains about 110,000 clones, 90% of which appear only once. This sample comprised CD4+ or CD8+ T cells sorted from blood, obtained in a trial of the OX40 agonist ivuxolimab. The receptors stem from an adult with an advanced solid tumor such as melanoma, head and neck, liver or kidney cancer. The CDR3 runs from the conserved cysteine through the conserved F or W. Fields, in order: V gene, J gene, CDR3 protein.

v_call: TRBV6-4; j_call: TRBJ2-1; cdr3_aa: CASRRLAGGYNEQFF
v_call: TRBV7-7; j_call: TRBJ2-7; cdr3_aa: CASSLSSSDEQYF
v_call: TRBV19; j_call: TRBJ1-4; cdr3_aa: CASSIMGAEFEKLFF
v_call: TRBV7-8; j_call: TRBJ1-6; cdr3_aa: CASSSRQGNSPLHF
v_call: TRBV30; j_call: TRBJ2-3; cdr3_aa: CAWSSGAGDTQYF
v_call: TRBV27; j_call: TRBJ1-6; cdr3_aa: CASSTGSSYNSPLHF
v_call: TRBV28; j_call: TRBJ1-5; cdr3_aa: CATHSSNQPQHF
v_call: TRBV30; j_call: TRBJ2-1; cdr3_aa: CASGAGLAGMDEQFF
v_call: TRBV25-1; j_call: TRBJ1-3; cdr3_aa: CASQRDTIYF
v_call: TRBV6-6; j_call: TRBJ2-7; cdr3_aa: CASSPLGYEQYF
v_call: TRBV6-5; j_call: TRBJ2-2; cdr3_aa: CASTTGVRGELFF
v_call: TRBV5-1; j_call: TRBJ2-5; cdr3_aa: CASSEGLAVGTQYF
v_call: TRBV19; j_call: TRBJ2-1; cdr3_aa: CASSRGQFPYNEQFF
v_call: TRBV28; j_call: TRBJ1-2; cdr3_aa: CASSLLRGNYGYTF
v_call: TRBV30; j_call: TRBJ2-3; cdr3_aa: CAWSSTITDTQYF
v_call: TRBV5-1; j_call: TRBJ2-1; cdr3_aa: CASSLEGSSYNEQFF
v_call: TRBV7-2; j_call: TRBJ1-4; cdr3_aa: CASSLQGGHEKLFF
v_call: TRBV30; j_call: TRBJ2-3; cdr3_aa: CAWSMGAGGADTQYF
v_call: TRBV10-3; j_call: TRBJ1-6; cdr3_aa: CAISATGAAVDSPLHF
v_call: TRBV5-5; j_call: TRBJ2-5; cdr3_aa: CASSGGPTQETQYF
v_call: TRBV30; j_call: TRBJ1-1; cdr3_aa: CAWSAGVEGTEAFF
v_call: TRBV5-6; j_call: TRBJ2-2; cdr3_aa: CASSLGGHSTGELFF
v_call: TRBV30; j_call: TRBJ2-5; cdr3_aa: CAWSVQGKTQYF
v_call: TRBV14; j_call: TRBJ2-6; cdr3_aa: CASSQNGGSNVLTF
v_call: TRBV6-1; j_call: TRBJ1-1; cdr3_aa: CASSASTAVNTEAFF
v_call: TRBV19; j_call: TRBJ2-7; cdr3_aa: CASSPYRGPYYEQYF
v_call: TRBV2; j_call: TRBJ2-3; cdr3_aa: CASSELAAADTQYF
v_call: TRBV25-1; j_call: TRBJ1-1; cdr3_aa: CASLGVANTEAFF
v_call: TRBV7-9; j_call: TRBJ2-7; cdr3_aa: CASSLSPGQGYEQYF
v_call: TRBV7-6; j_call: TRBJ2-7; cdr3_aa: CASSWAEGAQDEQYF
v_call: TRBV19; j_call: TRBJ1-6; cdr3_aa: CASSTKGTGGSPLHF
v_call: TRBV10-2; j_call: TRBJ1-2; cdr3_aa: CASSEQGGGYTF
v_call: TRBV6-1; j_call: TRBJ2-5; cdr3_aa: CASSEEGVASGGARETQYF
v_call: TRBV5-1; j_call: TRBJ1-4; cdr3_aa: CASSPSGGPNEKLFF
v_call: TRBV7-2; j_call: TRBJ2-2; cdr3_aa: CASSPRQTPDTGELFF
v_call: TRBV9; j_call: TRBJ2-5; cdr3_aa: CASSLRGRGTEETQYF
v_call: TRBV27; j_call: TRBJ2-7; cdr3_aa: CASSSTGNEQYF